These T cell receptor beta chains were read from a single sample in a study of CD8 T cells in ankylosing spondylitis. TCRdb used MiXCR to reprocess the 5' RACE reads, holding one entry per CDR3 protein. Here the sample spans 200,000 to 300,000 distinct CDR3 sequences, 8% to 11% being singletons. Material for sequencing was blood, either unsorted or a sorted T cell fraction (not recorded which). These receptor sequences come from a male donor with ankylosing spondylitis or in good health (not recorded which). CDR3s include the opening cysteine and the closing phenylalanine or tryptophan. The order of the fields is J gene, V gene, clone size, D gene, CDR3 protein, CDR3 DNA. The D gene is left open where the match is weak. The listing skips clone size in some rows; elsewhere it reads once, few, many or a size class.

j_gene: TRBJ2-1
v_gene: TRBV9
abundance: many
d_gene: TRBD2
CDR3aa: CASSVGLAGGNEQFF
CDR3nt: TGTGCCAGCAGCGTAGGGCTAGCGGGTGGCAATGAGCAGTTCTTC

j_gene: TRBJ2-2
v_gene: TRBV5-1
abundance: many
d_gene: TRBD1
CDR3aa: CASSPGTGHTGELFF
CDR3nt: TGCGCCAGCAGCCCCGGGACAGGCCACACCGGGGAGCTGTTTTTT

j_gene: TRBJ2-5
v_gene: TRBV20-1
abundance: many
d_gene: NA
CDR3aa: CRADSRGAGPQYF
CDR3nt: TGCAGGGCAGATAGTCGGGGGGCAGGGCCCCAGTACTTC

j_gene: TRBJ2-4
v_gene: TRBV29-1
abundance: many
d_gene: NA
CDR3aa: CSVEDRAKDRGIQYF
CDR3nt: TGCAGCGTTGAAGATCGGGCAAAAGATCGGGGCATTCAGTACTTC

j_gene: TRBJ1-4
v_gene: TRBV7-2
abundance: few
d_gene: NA
CDR3aa: CASSERGGLSEKLFF
CDR3nt: TGTGCCAGCAGCGAACGTGGGGGGCTGAGTGAAAAACTGTTTTTT

j_gene: TRBJ1-1
v_gene: TRBV5-1
abundance: many
d_gene: NA
CDR3aa: CASSPDTGTEAFF
CDR3nt: TGCGCCAGCAGCCCAGACACGGGCACTGAAGCTTTCTTT

j_gene: TRBJ2-7
v_gene: TRBV20-1
abundance: many
d_gene: TRBD1
CDR3aa: CSASRQGSYEQYF
CDR3nt: TGCAGTGCTAGTCGACAGGGCTCCTACGAGCAGTACTTC

j_gene: TRBJ2-4
v_gene: TRBV20-1
abundance: NA
d_gene: TRBD2
CDR3aa: CCARDQTSGGAGDIQYF
CDR3nt: TGCTGTGCTAGAGACCAGACTAGCGGGGGGGCGGGGGACATTCAGTACTTC

j_gene: TRBJ1-6
v_gene: TRBV27
abundance: NA
d_gene: NA
CDR3aa: CASSYRSSYNSPLHF
CDR3nt: TGTGCCAGCAGTTACCGGAGCTCCTATAATTCACCCCTCCACTTT

j_gene: TRBJ2-1
v_gene: TRBV11-2
abundance: NA
d_gene: NA
CDR3aa: CASRDNYNEQFF
CDR3nt: TGTGCCAGCAGAGACAACTACAATGAGCAGTTCTTC

j_gene: TRBJ2-7
v_gene: TRBV25-1
abundance: NA
d_gene: TRBD2
CDR3aa: CASSDRGTREYF
CDR3nt: TGTGCCAGCAGTGACCGGGGGACTAGGGAGTACTTC

j_gene: TRBJ2-2
v_gene: TRBV7-9
abundance: many
d_gene: NA
CDR3aa: CASSFREMGTGELFF
CDR3nt: TGTGCCAGCAGCTTCCGGGAGATGGGAACCGGGGAGCTGTTTTTT

j_gene: TRBJ2-5
v_gene: TRBV6-5
abundance: many
d_gene: TRBD1
CDR3aa: CASSYNQGAGETQYF
CDR3nt: TGTGCCAGCAGTTACAACCAGGGGGCTGGAGAGACCCAGTACTTC

j_gene: TRBJ2-7
v_gene: TRBV27
abundance: many
d_gene: TRBD2
CDR3aa: CASSFGGLAGGEQYF
CDR3nt: TGTGCCAGCAGTTTCGGTGGGCTAGCGGGAGGCGAGCAGTACTTC

j_gene: TRBJ1-4
v_gene: TRBV18
abundance: NA
d_gene: NA
CDR3aa: CASSPPMGGPNEKLFF
CDR3nt: TGTGCCAGCTCACCACCGATGGGGGGGCCCAATGAAAAACTGTTTTTT

j_gene: TRBJ2-5
v_gene: TRBV12-3/TRBV12-4
abundance: many
d_gene: NA
CDR3aa: CASSLIQVQETQYF
CDR3nt: TGTGCCAGCAGTTTAATACAGGTCCAAGAGACCCAGTACTTC

j_gene: TRBJ1-1
v_gene: TRBV6-5
abundance: many
d_gene: TRBD1
CDR3aa: CASSLGQGGAAEAFF
CDR3nt: TGTGCCAGCAGTTTAGGACAGGGCGGTGCGGCTGAAGCTTTCTTT

j_gene: TRBJ2-3
v_gene: TRBV5-1
abundance: many
d_gene: NA
CDR3aa: CASSLSGSSTDTQYF
CDR3nt: TGCGCCAGCAGCTTATCCGGATCTAGCACAGATACGCAGTATTTT

j_gene: TRBJ2-3
v_gene: TRBV19
abundance: NA
d_gene: TRBD2
CDR3aa: CASRERGSYTDTQYF
CDR3nt: TGTGCCAGTAGGGAGCGGGGGAGCTACACAGATACGCAGTATTTT

j_gene: TRBJ1-2
v_gene: TRBV25-1
abundance: many
d_gene: NA
CDR3aa: CASSESLTTYGYTF
CDR3nt: TGTGCCAGCAGTGAGTCCCTAACCACGTATGGCTACACCTTC

j_gene: TRBJ1-5
v_gene: TRBV20-1
abundance: many
d_gene: NA
CDR3aa: CSAMWGVGGPLDQPQHF
CDR3nt: TGCAGTGCAATGTGGGGGGTAGGTGGACCGCTCGATCAGCCCCAGCATTTT

j_gene: TRBJ1-1
v_gene: TRBV6-1
abundance: few
d_gene: NA
CDR3aa: CASTQDRVNTEAFF
CDR3nt: TGTGCCAGCACCCAAGACAGAGTGAACACTGAAGCTTTCTTT

j_gene: TRBJ2-1
v_gene: TRBV11-2
abundance: NA
d_gene: TRBD1
CDR3aa: CASSLDGGQGENNEQFF
CDR3nt: TGTGCCAGCAGCTTAGATGGGGGACAGGGGGAAAACAATGAGCAGTTCTTC

j_gene: TRBJ2-3
v_gene: TRBV11-2
abundance: few
d_gene: NA
CDR3aa: CASSLHGGIGSTDTQYF
CDR3nt: TGTGCTAGCAGCCTCCACGGCGGGATCGGAAGCACAGATACGCAGTATTTT